This T cell receptor beta chain emerged from a study of post-analysis software for immune sequencing data. CDR1 is SGHRS, CDR2 YFSETQ, per germline. The CDR3 is 16 residues long. With V trimmed by 7 bases and J by 1 base, 10 bases remained unmatched. Findings and limits, study-wide: Significantly lower normalized Chao1 diversity was seen in multiple sclerosis patients than in controls. Higher frequency in patients than in controls was seen for about five TRBV segments, with TRBV5-6, TRBV5-1 and TRBV20-1 among them.

Every TCR beta cDNA library bore unique molecular identifiers. TCRdb re-called the PCR reads through MiXCR, storing one row per CDR3 protein. The table records about 180,000 distinct CDR3 sequences, 25% to 35% of them present only once. This clonotype has more than one count but fewer than ten. Its antigen is unknown. The origin of this receptor is a girl aged 10-17 years with multiple sclerosis. The sequenced material came from blood. The V and J genes are TRBV5-1 and TRBJ2-2, with 7 bases aligning to TRBD2. CDR3 protein: CASLPWGGKNTGELFF. Here the CDR3 DNA reads TGCGCCAGCCTCCCCTGGGGAGGGAAGAACACCGGGGAGCTGTTTTTT.